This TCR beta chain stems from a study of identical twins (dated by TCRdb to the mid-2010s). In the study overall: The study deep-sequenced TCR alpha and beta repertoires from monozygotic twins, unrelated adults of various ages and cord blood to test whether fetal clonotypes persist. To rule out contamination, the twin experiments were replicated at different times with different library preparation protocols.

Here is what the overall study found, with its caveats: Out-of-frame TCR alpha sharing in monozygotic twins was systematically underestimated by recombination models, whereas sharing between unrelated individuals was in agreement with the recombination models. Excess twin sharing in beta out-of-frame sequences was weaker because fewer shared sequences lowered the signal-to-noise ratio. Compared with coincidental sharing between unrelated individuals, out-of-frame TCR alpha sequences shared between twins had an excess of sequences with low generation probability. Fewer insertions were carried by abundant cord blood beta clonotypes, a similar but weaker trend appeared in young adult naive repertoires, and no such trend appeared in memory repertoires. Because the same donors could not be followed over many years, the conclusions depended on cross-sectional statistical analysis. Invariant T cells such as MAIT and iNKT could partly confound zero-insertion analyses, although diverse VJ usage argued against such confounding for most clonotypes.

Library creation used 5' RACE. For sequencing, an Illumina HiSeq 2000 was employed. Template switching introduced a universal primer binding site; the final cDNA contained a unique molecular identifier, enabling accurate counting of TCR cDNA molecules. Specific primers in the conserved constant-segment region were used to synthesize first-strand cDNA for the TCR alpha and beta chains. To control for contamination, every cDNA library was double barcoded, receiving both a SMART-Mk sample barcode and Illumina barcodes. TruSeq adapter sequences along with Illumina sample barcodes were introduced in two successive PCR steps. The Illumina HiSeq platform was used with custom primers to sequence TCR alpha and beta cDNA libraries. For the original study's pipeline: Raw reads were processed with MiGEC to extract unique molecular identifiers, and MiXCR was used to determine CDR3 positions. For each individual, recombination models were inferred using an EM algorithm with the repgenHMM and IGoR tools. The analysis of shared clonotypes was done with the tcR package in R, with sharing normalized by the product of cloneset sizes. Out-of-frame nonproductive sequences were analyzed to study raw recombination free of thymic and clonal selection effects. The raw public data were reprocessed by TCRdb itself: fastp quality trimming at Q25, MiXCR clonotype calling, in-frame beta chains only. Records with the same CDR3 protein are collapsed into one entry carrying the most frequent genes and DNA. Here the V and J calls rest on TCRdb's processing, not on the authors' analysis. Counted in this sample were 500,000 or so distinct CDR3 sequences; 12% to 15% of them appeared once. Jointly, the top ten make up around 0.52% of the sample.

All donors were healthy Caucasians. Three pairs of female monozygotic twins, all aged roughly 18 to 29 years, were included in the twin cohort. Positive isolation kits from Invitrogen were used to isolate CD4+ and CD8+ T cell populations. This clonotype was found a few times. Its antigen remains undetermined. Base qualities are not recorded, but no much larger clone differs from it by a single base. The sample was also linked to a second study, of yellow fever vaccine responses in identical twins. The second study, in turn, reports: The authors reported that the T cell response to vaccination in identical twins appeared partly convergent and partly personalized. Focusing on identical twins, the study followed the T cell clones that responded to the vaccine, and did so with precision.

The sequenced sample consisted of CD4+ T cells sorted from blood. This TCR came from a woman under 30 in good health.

Here the CDR3 is given as CASSFDIQYIQYF. The DNA sequence reads TGTGCCAGCAGTTTCGACATCCAATACATTCAGTACTTC. In this chain, TRBV28 is recombined with TRBJ2-4; no D segment can be confidently identified. V lost 3 bases and J lost 8 bases; the stretch between them is 11 bases long. In the germline V gene, CDR1 corresponds to MDHEN and CDR2 to SYDVKM. Spanning cysteine to phenylalanine, the CDR3 consists of 13 amino acids. CDR3 DNA is the only sequence kept; it has 39 bases, read in frame from the first base.